This TCR beta chain came from a study of cytomegalovirus exposure and HLA in healthy donors. For the study at large: From 170 million or so T cells, an earlier analysis saw around 120 million unique TCR beta sequences. Findings of the study overall: The authors later found TCR association rates varying by HLA locus, with DRB1 most and HLA-C fewest.

The PCR employed 60 Vbeta primers together with 13 Jbeta primers. Using immunoSEQ multiplex PCR, the repertoire was profiled, and TCRdb retains in-frame clones only, with some absent. This sample's clone table lists about 110,000 clones. The length of the CDR3 is 15 residues. J gave up 4 bases and V 1 base, and 3 bases lay outside the gene matches. Germline V gene data show CDR1 as LGHNA and CDR2 as YSLEER. A note on this clone: The antigen is undetermined.

The specimen was PBMCs. This sequence was found in a man aged 50 to 60 in good health and CMV-seronegative. The chain uses TRBV4-3 and TRBJ2-3; 9 bases are a match to TRBD1. CDR3 nucleotide sequence: TGCGCCAGCAGCCAAGTTGGACAGGGGTCAGATACGCAGTATTTT. Translated, it gives CASSQVGQGSDTQYF.